What follows is one T cell receptor (beta chain) and its context. Its antigen is currently unknown. This sample stems from a study of cytomegalovirus exposure and HLA in healthy donors. CDR1 and CDR2 (germline): MDHEN, SYDVKM. This CDR3 spans 17 amino acids. V shed 4 bases and J 2 bases; nucleotides not matched to a gene: 10. 60 Vbeta and 13 Jbeta primers were used in PCR. Libraries were prepared by immunoSEQ multiplex PCR; TCRdb keeps only in-frame clonotypes and omits some of them. The sample holds 190,000 or so clones, roughly four fifths seen once. Whole-study findings and limits: An observed cluster of highly shared sequence variants was recorded as a likely sequencing artifact.

The chain links TRBV28 to TRBJ1-2, with 10 bases lining up with TRBD1. Source material: PBMCs. The sequence derives from a man between 50 and 59 years old in good health and CMV-seronegative. DNA of the CDR3: TGTGCCAGCAGTTCCGGGGACAGGGGTGGCCTCAACTATGGCTACACCTTC. It is translated as CASSSGDRGGLNYGYTF.